This paragraph reports one TCR beta chain. Its matching antigen is unknown. This sample stems from a study of a mutant IDH1 vaccine in newly diagnosed glioma. Time point here: week 5, during vaccination. The content of each vaccine dose was 300 ug of mutant IDH1 20-mer peptide, and topical imiquimod accompanied it. Some clones are missing from TCRdb's copy, which holds only in-frame ones; the method was immunoSEQ multiplex PCR. The data hold 50,000 or so clones, with just under 80% observed a single time. The sequenced sample was PBMCs, obtained from a glioma patient whose treatment included an IDH1 peptide vaccine. The TCR was taken from a woman aged 40 to 50 with glioma.

The CDR3 region is CASSPPGQGRTPYGYTF. The CDR3 nucleotides read TGTGCCAGCAGCCCGCCGGGGCAGGGAAGAACCCCCTATGGCTACACCTTC. V and J are TRBV27 and TRBJ1-2; D is possibly TRBD1 (5 bases). This CDR3 comprises 17 residues. Looked up from germline, CDR1 is MNHEY and CDR2 is SMNVEV (reference sequence). V lost 6 bases to trimming and J lost 4 bases, with 24 bases between them.